The 6 T cell receptor beta chains in this list originate from one sample, sequenced in a study of blood T cell repertoires in COVID-19. Method: immunoSEQ multiplex PCR; TCRdb's copy keeps in-frame clones and lacks some. Here the sample spans roughly 80,000 clones, 91% being singletons. The sample was peripheral blood. These receptors all come from a woman aged 50 to 60 in a cohort sampled during active COVID-19.

The rearrangement links TRBV7-3 to TRBJ2-2, with D perhaps matching TRBD1 (5 bases). The CDR3 runs to 14 residues. CDR1 is SGHTA, CDR2 FQGTGA, per germline. V dropped 5 bases and J dropped 4 bases, with 11 bases sitting between them. CDR3 DNA sequence: TGTGCCAGCAGCCTCGACAGATCCACCGGGGAGCTGTTTTTT. Residues: CASSLDRSTGELFF. Full variable domain (missing parts from reference TRBV7-3 and TRBJ2-2): GAGVSQTPSNKVTEKGKYVELRCDPISGHTALYWYRQSLGQGPEFLIYFQGTGAADDSGLPNDRFFAVRPEGSVSTLKIQRTERGDSAVYLCASSLDRSTGELFFGEGSRLTVL.

The rearrangement links TRBV2 to TRBJ1-3; D unresolved. Trimming left V 11 bases short and J 1 base short, with 9 bases between. The CDR3 runs 12 residues. In germline, CDR1 is SNHLY, CDR2 FYNNEI. The CDR3 is CAEAGSGNTIYF. The CDR3, as DNA: TGTGCCGAGGCGGGATCTGGAAACACCATATATTTT.

The rearrangement joins TRBV29-1 to TRBJ2-3, with a tentative D call TRBD1 (6 bases). The germline V gene encodes CDR1 SQVTM and CDR2 ANQGSEA. With 6 bases removed from V and 2 bases from J, the gap between germline ends came to 12 bases. The CDR3 sequence is 13 residues long. CDR3 sequence: CSVLTGITDTQYF. The CDR3, as DNA: TGCAGCGTCCTGACAGGAATCACAGATACGCAGTATTTT.

The chain has TRBV10-3 and TRBJ1-1; unclear D gene. Germline CDR1 is ENHRY and CDR2 is SYGVKD. The CDR3 consists of 15 residues. The V gene lost 6 bases and the J gene lost 0 bases, with 14 bases spanning the gap. Here the CDR3 reads CAISDTSTMNTEAFF. In DNA form, the CDR3 reads TGTGCCATCAGCGACACCAGTACAATGAACACTGAAGCTTTCTTT.

V usage is TRBV5-1 and J usage is TRBJ1-2; D gene uncertain. Trimming cost V 1 base and J 4 bases, with 17 bases left between them. The CDR3 runs to 16 residues. Germline V gene lookup returns CDR1 SGHRS and CDR2 YFSETQ. The CDR3 DNA sequence: TGCGCCAGCAGCTTGCGAGCAGGCCCTGATAGCTATGGCTACACCTTC. It translates to CASSLRAGPDSYGYTF.

This clone was detected once. The CDR3 region has the DNA TGCAGCGTTGATGAGGGGAGGGGCTCCTACGAGCAGTACTTC. It specifies CSVDEGRGSYEQYF. The chain links TRBV29-1 to TRBJ2-7, with 7 bases matching TRBD2. The ends lost 3 bases at V and 0 bases at J; junction bases unmatched: 5. Germline CDR1 SQVTM, CDR2 ANQGSEA. CDR3 length: 14 residues.